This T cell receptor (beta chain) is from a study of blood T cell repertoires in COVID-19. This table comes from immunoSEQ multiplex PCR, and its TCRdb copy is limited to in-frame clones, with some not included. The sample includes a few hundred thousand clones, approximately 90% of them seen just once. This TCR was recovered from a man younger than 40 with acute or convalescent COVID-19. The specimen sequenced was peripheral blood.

In nucleotides, the CDR3 is TGTGCCAGCAGTTTAAGACAGTTGAATGAAAAAGCTTTCTTT. It encodes CASSLRQLNEKAFF. This chain connects TRBV28 to TRBJ1-1, with a weak D call TRBD1 (5 bases). CDR3 length: 14 residues. Looked up from germline, CDR1 is MDHEN and CDR2 is SYDVKM. V was trimmed by 2 bases and J by 9 bases, leaving 16 bases between them.